The source of this T cell receptor beta chain is a study of blood T cell repertoires in COVID-19. Study details: Whether acute or convalescent, the COVID-19 samples came from the United States, Italy and Spain. PBMCs, B-cell-depleted T cells, or T cells were the source of the cDNA or gDNA that made up the material.

Authors' processing steps: Nucleated cell counts were estimated from reference gene primer amplification. Assay used: immunoSEQ multiplex PCR; TCRdb lists only in-frame clones, some missing. Clone size and the V and J calls come from that table; the DNA yielded D and trimming. The sample lists 150,000 to 180,000 clones, roughly four fifths occurring once. This CDR3 has 14 residues. The V gene's germline CDR1 is ENHRY and CDR2 SYGVKD. The trim removed 10 bases at V and 8 bases at J, leaving 10 bases unmatched. The specimen sequenced was peripheral blood. The chain has TRBV10-3 and TRBJ1-4; 10 bases line up with TRBD1. The receptor was isolated from a woman aged 55-75 years with acute or convalescent COVID-19. The CDR3 sequence is CATTSTGGKEKLFF. The CDR3 DNA follows: TGTGCCACTACCTCGACAGGGGGCAAAGAAAAACTGTTTTTT.